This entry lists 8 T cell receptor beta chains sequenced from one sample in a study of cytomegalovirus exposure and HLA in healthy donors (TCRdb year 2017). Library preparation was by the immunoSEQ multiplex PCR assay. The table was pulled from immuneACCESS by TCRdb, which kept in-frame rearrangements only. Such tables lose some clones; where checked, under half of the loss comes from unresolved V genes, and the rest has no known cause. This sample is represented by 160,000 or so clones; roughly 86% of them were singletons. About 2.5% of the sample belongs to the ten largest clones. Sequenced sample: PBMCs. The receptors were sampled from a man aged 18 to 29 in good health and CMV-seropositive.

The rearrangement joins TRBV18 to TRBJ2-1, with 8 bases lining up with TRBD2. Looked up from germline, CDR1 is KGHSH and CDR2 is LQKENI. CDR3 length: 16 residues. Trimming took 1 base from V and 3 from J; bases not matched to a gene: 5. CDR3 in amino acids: CASSPRAGAHYNEQFF. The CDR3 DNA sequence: TGTGCCAGCTCACCACGAGCGGGAGCGCACTACAATGAGCAGTTCTTC.

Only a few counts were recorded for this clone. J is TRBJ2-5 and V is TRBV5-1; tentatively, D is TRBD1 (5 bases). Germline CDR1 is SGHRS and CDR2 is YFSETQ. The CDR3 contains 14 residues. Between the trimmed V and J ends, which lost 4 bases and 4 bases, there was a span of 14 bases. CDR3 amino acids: CASSPRTQGETQYF. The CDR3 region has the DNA TGCGCCAGCAGCCCTCGGACCCAGGGAGAGACCCAGTACTTC.

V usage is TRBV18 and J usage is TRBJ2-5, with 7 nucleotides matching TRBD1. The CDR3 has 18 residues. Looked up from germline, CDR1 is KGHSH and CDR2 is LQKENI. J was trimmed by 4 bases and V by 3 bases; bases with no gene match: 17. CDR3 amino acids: CASSPFHRQGLTVETQYF. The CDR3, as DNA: TGTGCCAGCTCACCGTTTCACCGACAGGGTTTAACGGTAGAGACCCAGTACTTC.

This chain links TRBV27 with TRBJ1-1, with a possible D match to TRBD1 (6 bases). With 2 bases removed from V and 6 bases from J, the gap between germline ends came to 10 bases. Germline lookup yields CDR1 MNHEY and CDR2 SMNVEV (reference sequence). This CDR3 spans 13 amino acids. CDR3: CASSLAGASEAFF. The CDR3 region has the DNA TGTGCCAGCAGTTTAGCAGGGGCCTCTGAAGCTTTCTTT.

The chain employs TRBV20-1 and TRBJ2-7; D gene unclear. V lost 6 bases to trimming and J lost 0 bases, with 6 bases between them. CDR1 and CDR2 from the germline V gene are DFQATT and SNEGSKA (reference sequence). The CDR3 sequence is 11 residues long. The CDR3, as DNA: TGCAGTGCAGAGAGCTCCTACGAGCAGTACTTC. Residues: CSAESSYEQYF.

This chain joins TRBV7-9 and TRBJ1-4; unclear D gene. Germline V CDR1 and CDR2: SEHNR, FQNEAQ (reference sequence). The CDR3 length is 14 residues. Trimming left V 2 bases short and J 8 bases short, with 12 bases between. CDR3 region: CASSLPGFSEKLFF. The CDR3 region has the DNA TGTGCCAGCAGCTTACCGGGGTTTAGCGAAAAACTGTTTTTT.

The CDR3 protein is CASSFFERAYEQYF. DNA of the CDR3: TGTGCCAGCAGCTTTTTTGAGAGGGCCTACGAGCAGTACTTC. The chain uses TRBV11-3 and TRBJ2-7; TRBD2 might be the D (5 bases). Germline V gene sequence: CDR1 SGHNT, CDR2 YENEEA. The CDR3 is 14 residues long. V shed 3 bases and J shed 2 bases, with 11 bases lying between them.

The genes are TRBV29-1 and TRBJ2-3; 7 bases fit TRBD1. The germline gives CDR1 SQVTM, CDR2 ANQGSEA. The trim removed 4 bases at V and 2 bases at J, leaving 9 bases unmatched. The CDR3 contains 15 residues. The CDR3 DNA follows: TGCAGCGTTGGGTCGCTAGGGACAGTCACAGATACGCAGTATTTT. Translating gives CSVGSLGTVTDTQYF.